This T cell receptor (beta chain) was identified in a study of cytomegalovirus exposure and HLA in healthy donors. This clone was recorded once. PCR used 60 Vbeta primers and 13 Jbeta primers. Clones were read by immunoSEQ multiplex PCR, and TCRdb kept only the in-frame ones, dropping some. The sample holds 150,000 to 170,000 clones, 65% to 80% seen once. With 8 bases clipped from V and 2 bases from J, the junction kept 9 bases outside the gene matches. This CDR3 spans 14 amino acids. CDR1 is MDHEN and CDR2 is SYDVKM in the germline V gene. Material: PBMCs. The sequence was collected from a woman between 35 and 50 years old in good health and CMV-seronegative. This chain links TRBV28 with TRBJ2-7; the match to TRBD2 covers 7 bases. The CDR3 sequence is CASGDGGSPYEQYF. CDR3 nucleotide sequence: TGTGCCAGCGGCGACGGGGGGTCCCCCTACGAGCAGTACTTC.